This TCR beta chain stems from a study of human T cells and chemical hapten exposure. Study-wide points: Having alopecia, the donors may differ immunologically from healthy people.

Time point specified: patch test 1, 2 weeks after DPC sensitization. Specified treatment: therapeutic diphenylcyclopropenone sensitization with weekly scalp DPC. Ahead of applying each patch test, blood was sampled. People who gave samples had alopecia, were 18 to 70 years old, and were suitable for DPC. This clonotype appeared a few times. Its antigen remains unidentified. TCRdb fed the RACE reads into MiXCR, producing one record per CDR3 protein. The sample records some 180,000 distinct CDR3 sequences, approximately 20% being singletons. This receptor was identified in a woman aged 45-59 years with alopecia areata. Some clones in this sample may be carry-over from other donors' samples. This sample comprised whole blood, obtained in connection with sensitization to the hapten diphenylcyclopropenone (DPC).

The CDR3 DNA follows: TGTGCCAGCAGCTCTTACGCGGGAGGGGCAGATACGCAGTATTTT. Translation gives CASSSYAGGADTQYF. This sequence joins TRBV7-9 and TRBJ2-3, with 9 bases matching TRBD2. From germline, CDR1 is SEHNR and CDR2 FQNEAQ (reference sequence). Germline trimming cut 4 bases from V and 4 bases from J; bases unmatched to any gene: 6. This CDR3 has 15 residues.